Following are 20 T cell receptor beta chains from one sample sequenced in a study of T cell repertoires in cytomegalovirus infection. TCRdb recomputed calls from the reads with MiXCR, one row per CDR3 protein. The sample consists of about 470,000 distinct CDR3 sequences, about 42% of them appearing once. For these TCRs, the target antigens are not known. Sequenced here: cultured PBMCs, sampled from culture after CMV antigen stimulation. The receptors stem from a human donor in good health (CMV status not recorded). Some clones in this sample may be carry-over from other donors' samples.

The chain employs TRBV5-4 and TRBJ1-1; D is perhaps TRBD1 (6 bases). This CDR3 is 14 amino acids long. Germline loops: CDR1 SGHNT, CDR2 YYREEE (reference sequence). V lost 4 bases, J lost 5 bases, and 15 bases lay in between. Here the CDR3 reads CASSRPGQQTEAFF. DNA of the CDR3: TGTGCCAGCAGCAGACCGGGACAACAAACTGAAGCTTTCTTT.

The chain is built from TRBV29-1 and TRBJ1-1, with D tentatively TRBD1 (5 bases). The CDR3 length is 13 residues. V lost 4 bases and J lost 6, with 15 bases in between. The germline V gene has CDR1 SQVTM and CDR2 ANQGSEA. CDR3 DNA sequence: TGCAGCGTTGCCGCCAGGGTGGAATCTGAAGCTTTCTTT. Translation: CSVAARVESEAFF. The full variable domain, with the rest looked up from reference TRBV29-1 and TRBJ1-1, is SAVISQKPSRDICQRGTSLTIQCQVDSQVTMMFWYRQQPGQSLTLIATANQGSEATYESGFVIDKFPISRPNLTFSTLTVSNMSPEDSSIYLCSVAARVESEAFFGQGTRLTVV.

The J gene is TRBJ2-4, the V gene TRBV7-8, with 7 bases lining up with TRBD1. Germline V lookup: CDR1 SGHVS, CDR2 FQNEAQ. J lost 7 bases, V lost 1 base, and 13 bases had no gene match. This CDR3 is built from 17 residues. The CDR3 is CASSLVWGNQQGNIQYF. DNA of the CDR3: TGTGCCAGCAGCTTAGTGTGGGGGAATCAACAGGGGAACATTCAGTACTTC.

The J gene is TRBJ2-7, the V gene TRBV4-1; D is unresolved. Germline lookup yields CDR1 MGHRA and CDR2 YSYEKL. This CDR3 is 13 amino acids long. V lost 5 bases and J 5 bases, leaving 13 bases between the germline ends. The CDR3 loop is CASSENQDNEQYF. The DNA for the CDR3 is TGCGCCAGCAGCGAAAACCAAGATAACGAGCAGTACTTC.

This clonotype was counted a few times. The V gene is TRBV12-3 or TRBV12-4, the J gene TRBJ1-2, with D perhaps TRBD1 (6 bases). V shed 8 bases and J shed 4 bases, with 20 bases lying between them. This CDR3 has 15 amino acids. The DNA for the CDR3 is TGTGCCAGCGAGAACAGGGCAGGGATCGGCTATGGCTACACCTTC. Translation: CASENRAGIGYGYTF.

A few counts support this clonotype. The chain couples TRBV7-2 to TRBJ2-7; D possibly corresponds to TRBD2 (5 bases). Trimming stripped 1 base from V and 0 bases from J, with 10 bases between. CDR1 and CDR2 from the germline V gene are SGHTA and FQGNSA. The CDR3 extends over 15 amino acids. The CDR3 DNA sequence: TGTGCCAGCAGCTTAGGAACTAGAGCCTCCTACGAGCAGTACTTC. This gives the protein CASSLGTRASYEQYF. Together with reference TRBV7-2 and TRBJ2-7, the CDR3 gives the full variable domain: GAGVSQSPSNKVTEKGKDVELRCDPISGHTALYWYRQSLGQGLEFLIYFQGNSAPDKSGLPSDRFSAERTGGSVSTLTIQRTQQEDSAVYLCASSLGTRASYEQYFGPGTRLTVT.

The rearrangement links TRBV6-6 to TRBJ2-5, with 10 positions matching TRBD2. Germline CDR1 is MNHNY and CDR2 is SVGAGI (reference sequence). V shed 0 bases and J 4 bases; nucleotides not matched to a gene: 11. The CDR3 length is 18 residues. CDR3 coding DNA: TGTGCCAGCAGTTACTCGAGGTCAAGCGGGAGGGCCACAGAGACCCAGTACTTC. This sequence encodes CASSYSRSSGRATETQYF.

This clonotype was counted a few times. This chain connects TRBV4-3 to TRBJ2-3; D may be TRBD1 (6 bases). Germline CDR1 LGHNA, CDR2 YSLEER. CDR3 length equals 17 residues. V was cut by 1 base and J by 3 bases, with 17 bases left in between. CDR3 sequence: CASSQAAAGERTDTQYF. CDR3 DNA sequence: TGCGCCAGCAGCCAAGCTGCTGCAGGGGAAAGGACAGATACGCAGTATTTT.

The chain employs TRBV7-9 and TRBJ2-7; D perhaps matches TRBD1 (7 bases). V gave up 5 bases and J gave up 1 base, with 15 bases separating them. The CDR3 consists of 15 residues. Germline V gene data show CDR1 as SEHNR and CDR2 as FQNEAQ (reference sequence). CDR3 coding DNA: TGTGCCAGCAGCCAACGGGCAGGGGGGTCCTACGAGCAGTACTTC. Protein product: CASSQRAGGSYEQYF.

The sample holds a few counts of this clonotype. The V gene is TRBV11-2, the J gene TRBJ2-3; 9 bases map to TRBD2. V gave up 7 bases and J gave up 3 bases; unmatched junction bases: 8. The CDR3 is 15 residues long. Germline-derived CDR1 and CDR2 are SGHAT and FQNNGV. The CDR3 spells CASKQREAMTDTQYF. The CDR3 nucleotides are TGTGCCAGCAAACAGCGGGAGGCAATGACAGATACGCAGTATTTT. The variable domain in full, with the rest retrieved from reference TRBV11-2 and TRBJ2-3, is EAGVAQSPRYKIIEKRQSVAFWCNPISGHATLYWYQQILGQGPKLLIQFQNNGVVDDSQLPKDRFSAERLKGVDSTLKIQPAKLEDSAVYLCASKQREAMTDTQYFGPGTRLTVL.

CDR3 sequence: CASSSWAERDTQYF. The CDR3, as DNA: TGTGCCAGCAGTTCCTGGGCCGAGAGAGATACGCAGTATTTT. The J gene is TRBJ2-3, the V gene TRBV12-3 or TRBV12-4; D is undetermined. The CDR3 is made up of 14 amino acids. Trimming left V 4 bases short and J 5 bases short, with 13 bases between.

The chain carries TRBV11-2 and TRBJ2-1; 8 nucleotides match TRBD2. Germline V gives CDR1 SGHAT, CDR2 FQNNGV. The CDR3 totals 16 residues. Losses at the gene ends were 3 bases for V and 4 bases for J; bases not matched to a gene: 8. For the CDR3, the DNA is TGTGCCAGCAGCTTTTCCAGCGGGGGATCTTACAATGAGCAGTTCTTC. Translation: CASSFSSGGSYNEQFF.

Only a few counts were recorded for this clonotype. This rearrangement joins TRBV6-1 to TRBJ2-1; 9 nucleotides match TRBD2. The germline V gene has CDR1 MNHNS and CDR2 SASEGT. This CDR3 region has 17 residues. J was trimmed by 8 bases and V by 8 bases; bases with no gene match: 19. CDR3 sequence reads: CASWHPDSGLASDEQFF. The CDR3 DNA sequence: TGTGCCAGCTGGCACCCAGACTCGGGACTAGCCTCGGATGAGCAGTTCTTC.

This clonotype was seen a few times. This chain joins TRBV6-2 or TRBV6-3 and TRBJ2-1; 8 bases match TRBD2. V was clipped by 8 bases and J by 7 bases; unmatched bases: 10. This CDR3 region has 14 residues. Per the germline V gene, CDR1 is MNHEY and CDR2 is SVGEGT. The CDR3 nucleotides read TGTGCCAGCCGGGAGGGGGGGGGTTGGAATGAGCAGTTCTTC. It translates to CASREGGGWNEQFF.

In its sample, this clonotype was seen a few times. The rearrangement joins TRBV6-6 to TRBJ2-5; the D is unclear. Between the trimmed V and J ends, which lost 7 bases and 0 bases, there was a span of 9 bases. CDR3 length equals 13 residues. CDR1 MNHNY and CDR2 SVGAGI come from the germline V gene (reference sequence). DNA for the CDR3: TGTGCCAGCACTCCAGTGTACCAAGAGACCCAGTACTTC. This encodes CASTPVYQETQYF.

The rearrangement links TRBV25-1 to TRBJ2-5; D is undetermined. Trimming removed 3 bases from V and 3 bases from J, with 14 bases in between. The CDR3 has 15 amino acids. The germline gives CDR1 MGHDK, CDR2 SYGVNS. The CDR3 DNA is TGTGCCAGCAGTGAGGGTCGGTCTCACAAAGAGACCCAGTACTTC. The encoded protein is CASSEGRSHKETQYF.

This chain connects TRBV20-1 to TRBJ2-3; D call uncertain. The CDR3 spans 12 residues. V lost 5 bases, J lost 2 bases, and 8 bases lay in between. CDR1 is DFQATT, CDR2 SNEGSKA, per germline (reference sequence). CDR3 bases: TGCAGTGCTTCTACTACCACAGATACGCAGTATTTT. Its translation is CSASTTTDTQYF.

This clonotype was detected ten times or more. Compared with germline, one end of the junction differs, possibly owing to a read error. This chain joins TRBV12-3 or TRBV12-4 and TRBJ1-2; D unclear. This CDR3 spans 13 amino acids. The CDR3 DNA sequence: TGTGCCAGCAGCTTAGCCGGGATCTATGGCTACACCTTC. Translating it yields CASSLAGIYGYTF.

The CDR3 region has the DNA TGTGCCAGCATCAAGGGGAGTTCTAGCACAGATACGCAGTATTTT. This sequence encodes CASIKGSSSTDTQYF. The chain links TRBV6-1 to TRBJ2-3; D could derive from TRBD1 or TRBD2 (5 bases each). V gave up 7 bases and J gave up 0 bases, with 14 bases separating them. The CDR3 runs to 15 residues. Germline CDR1 is MNHNS and CDR2 is SASEGT.

The chain links TRBV7-2 to TRBJ2-1; 7 positions agree with TRBD2. The CDR3 sequence is 15 residues long. The V gene's germline CDR1 is SGHTA and CDR2 FQGNSA. Unmatched junction bases numbered 7, after V lost 2 bases and J lost 6 bases. The CDR3 spells CASSLRRENSNEQFF. CDR3 in DNA: TGTGCCAGCAGCTTACGGCGGGAGAACAGCAATGAGCAGTTCTTC.